This is a list of T cell receptor beta chains from one sample in a study of PD-1 blockade in mismatch repair-deficient tumors. The table came from immunoSEQ multiplex PCR; TCRdb's copy has only in-frame clones and leaves some out. The table shows roughly 53,000 clones, with around 73% occurring only once. The source was peripheral blood, collected 4 weeks after starting pembrolizumab. The receptors were gathered from an adult with mismatch repair-deficient cancer. Both conserved end residues are part of each CDR3. Each record gives: D gene, J gene, clone size, V gene, CDR3 DNA, CDR3 protein. The D gene is left open where the match is weak. Only some rows state a clone size, as once, few, many or a class for expanded clones.

D: NA; J: TRBJ1-1; size: NA; V: TRBV11-2; DNA: TGTGCCAGCAGCTTAGAACGGCTGAACACTGAAGCTTTCTTT; CDR3: CASSLERLNTEAFF
D: TRBD2; J: TRBJ2-7; size: NA; V: TRBV6-1; DNA: TGTGCCAGCAGTGCCCAACTAGCGGGGTCCTACGAGCAGTACTTC; CDR3: CASSAQLAGSYEQYF
D: NA; J: TRBJ1-5; size: NA; V: TRBV4-2; DNA: TGTGCCAGCAGCCAAGAGGTCTGGGACAGCAATCAGCCCCAGCATTTT; CDR3: CASSQEVWDSNQPQHF
D: TRBD2; J: TRBJ2-7; size: NA; V: TRBV11-2; DNA: TGTGCCAGCAGCCCTGGACTAGCCACCTACGAGCAGTACTTC; CDR3: CASSPGLATYEQYF
D: NA; J: TRBJ1-1; size: NA; V: TRBV4-2; DNA: TGTGCCAGCAGCCAAGATCCTTTAAGGCACGATGGTGAAGCTTTCTTT; CDR3: CASSQDPLRHDGEAFF
D: NA; J: TRBJ2-5; size: NA; V: TRBV11-2; DNA: TGTGCCAGCAGCTTATTGACAGCTGGGGAGACCCAGTACTTC; CDR3: CASSLLTAGETQYF
D: NA; J: TRBJ2-1; size: NA; V: TRBV9; DNA: TGTGCCAGCAGCGTAAACCCGGAGGACTTAGATGTTAGTGAGCAGTTCTTC; CDR3: CASSVNPEDLDVSEQFF
D: NA; J: TRBJ1-3; size: NA; V: TRBV14; DNA: TGTGCCAGCAGCTTCAGGTCCGGCTCTGGAAACACCATATATTTT; CDR3: CASSFRSGSGNTIYF
D: NA; J: TRBJ2-7; size: NA; V: TRBV27; DNA: TGTGCCAGCAGTCCGGGACTCCCGGACGAGCAGTACTTC; CDR3: CASSPGLPDEQYF
D: NA; J: TRBJ1-2; size: NA; V: TRBV5-1; DNA: TGCGCCAGCAGCTTAGGACATGCCGGGGGGGATGGCTACACCTTC; CDR3: CASSLGHAGGDGYTF
D: TRBD1; J: TRBJ2-2; size: once; V: TRBV7-8; DNA: TGTGCCAGCAGTTATATCCGGGACAGGAACACCGGGGAGCTGTTTTTT; CDR3: CASSYIRDRNTGELFF
D: TRBD2; J: TRBJ2-1; size: NA; V: TRBV6-6; DNA: TGTGCCAGCAGTTACGGGATGGGGGGGGTATATGAGCAGTTCTTC; CDR3: CASSYGMGGVYEQFF
D: NA; J: TRBJ1-4; size: NA; V: TRBV27; DNA: TGTGCCAGCAGCCCCCCGCAGATTGAAAAACTGTTTTTT; CDR3: CASSPPQIEKLFF
D: NA; J: TRBJ2-5; size: NA; V: TRBV21-1; DNA: TGTGCCAGCAGCAGCTCCCCCGCCCCAACCGGGACTAGCGATGAGACCCAGTACTTC; CDR3: CASSSSPAPTGTSDETQYF
D: TRBD1; J: TRBJ1-2; size: few; V: TRBV2; DNA: TGTGCCAGCTGCCGGGACAGGGGGATCGGCTACACCTTC; CDR3: CASCRDRGIGYTF
D: NA; J: TRBJ1-1; size: NA; V: TRBV13; DNA: TGTGCCAGCAGCTTGAGCACTGAAGCTTTCTTT; CDR3: CASSLSTEAFF
D: NA; J: TRBJ2-1; size: once; V: TRBV11-3; DNA: TGTGCCAGCAGCTCCCGCCTCCTTCCCCAGGGACACCCAAATGAGCAGTTCTTC; CDR3: CASSSRLLPQGHPNEQFF
D: NA; J: TRBJ2-5; size: NA; V: TRBV6-5; DNA: TGTGCCAGCAGTGCCCGCGGGGCCCCTGGAGAGACCCAGTACTTC; CDR3: CASSARGAPGETQYF
D: NA; J: TRBJ2-4; size: NA; V: TRBV19; DNA: TGTGCCAGTAGTAATCAGGGGACCAAAAACATTCAGTACTTC; CDR3: CASSNQGTKNIQYF
D: TRBD2; J: TRBJ2-1; size: NA; V: TRBV9; DNA: TGTGCCAGCAGCACCGTAGGGAGGGGCTACAATGAGCAGTTCTTC; CDR3: CASSTVGRGYNEQFF
D: TRBD1; J: TRBJ1-1; size: NA; V: TRBV5-1; DNA: TGCGCCAGCAGCTGGACAGGGGAGACTGCTTTCTTT; CDR3: CASSWTGETAFF
D: TRBD1; J: TRBJ1-2; size: few; V: TRBV5-1; DNA: TGCGCCAGCAGCAGCCTCCGGGACAGCGGCTACACCTTC; CDR3: CASSSLRDSGYTF
D: TRBD1; J: TRBJ2-1; size: NA; V: TRBV7-3; DNA: TGTGCCAGCAGCTTAGTACCGGGACAGGAGGGATATGAGCAGTTCTTC; CDR3: CASSLVPGQEGYEQFF
D: TRBD2; J: TRBJ2-7; size: few; V: TRBV4-1; DNA: TGCGCCAGCAGCAGGACTAGCGGGGGCTCCTACGAGCAGTACTTC; CDR3: CASSRTSGGSYEQYF
D: TRBD1; J: TRBJ2-3; size: NA; V: TRBV7-8; DNA: TGTGCCAGCAGCTTTCCGGGACAGGGCACAGATACGCAGTATTTT; CDR3: CASSFPGQGTDTQYF
D: NA; J: TRBJ2-2; size: NA; V: TRBV2; DNA: TGTGCCAGCAGGCCGGGGACTGCCAACACCGGGGAGCTGTTTTTT; CDR3: CASRPGTANTGELFF
D: TRBD2; J: TRBJ2-3; size: NA; V: TRBV19; DNA: TGTGCCACAATGCGGATAGCGGGATTGGATACGCAGTATTTT; CDR3: CATMRIAGLDTQYF
D: TRBD2; J: TRBJ2-1; size: few; V: TRBV9; DNA: TGTGCCAGCAGCGAGGCTGGGCGGCGAGCGGGAGTAAACGAGCAGTTCTTC; CDR3: CASSEAGRRAGVNEQFF
D: NA; J: TRBJ1-1; size: NA; V: TRBV5-1; DNA: TGCGCCAGCAGCGCCCTACAGACAGACGGGACTGAAGCTTTCTTT; CDR3: CASSALQTDGTEAFF
D: NA; J: TRBJ1-1; size: NA; V: TRBV5-6; DNA: TGTGCCAGCAGCTTGGACAGGACACGAGAGGCTTTCTTT; CDR3: CASSLDRTREAFF
D: NA; J: TRBJ2-7; size: NA; V: TRBV4-3; DNA: TGCGCCAGCAGCCAACAGCCCTTTGGGGGAAGGGATTACGAGCAGTACTTC; CDR3: CASSQQPFGGRDYEQYF
D: NA; J: TRBJ2-1; size: NA; V: TRBV7-9; DNA: TGTGCCAGCAGCCCTAGACCACGGGGAGACGAGTTCTTC; CDR3: CASSPRPRGDEFF
D: TRBD2; J: TRBJ2-1; size: few; V: TRBV27; DNA: TGTGCCAGCAGTTCTCCAGGACTAGCGGACAATGAGCAGTTCTTC; CDR3: CASSSPGLADNEQFF
D: NA; J: TRBJ1-1; size: NA; V: TRBV6-5; DNA: TGTGCCAGCAGTTACTCGACCCAGGCGAACACTGAAGCTTTCTTT; CDR3: CASSYSTQANTEAFF
D: NA; J: TRBJ1-1; size: NA; V: TRBV5-4; DNA: TGTGCCAGCAGCCAGGCACGGGTTGACACTGAAGCTTTCTTT; CDR3: CASSQARVDTEAFF
D: TRBD1; J: TRBJ1-2; size: few; V: TRBV7-8; DNA: TGTGCCAGCAGCCTGGGACAGGGACGGTATGGCTACACCTTC; CDR3: CASSLGQGRYGYTF
D: NA; J: TRBJ2-5; size: NA; V: TRBV5-4; DNA: TGTGCCAGCAGCCCAGGGGGGAACCAAGAGACCCAGTACTTC; CDR3: CASSPGGNQETQYF
D: NA; J: TRBJ1-1; size: NA; V: TRBV6-9; DNA: TGTGCCAGCAGTTCAAGGCCGGGACATGAAGCTTTCTTT; CDR3: CASSSRPGHEAFF
D: NA; J: TRBJ2-5; size: NA; V: TRBV5-1; DNA: TGCGCCAGCAGCTGGTCAGGGGTACAAGAGACCCAGTACTTC; CDR3: CASSWSGVQETQYF
D: TRBD2; J: TRBJ2-3; size: NA; V: TRBV14; DNA: TGTGCCAGCAGCCCCTTAGCGGGAGCCACAGATACGCAGTATTTT; CDR3: CASSPLAGATDTQYF